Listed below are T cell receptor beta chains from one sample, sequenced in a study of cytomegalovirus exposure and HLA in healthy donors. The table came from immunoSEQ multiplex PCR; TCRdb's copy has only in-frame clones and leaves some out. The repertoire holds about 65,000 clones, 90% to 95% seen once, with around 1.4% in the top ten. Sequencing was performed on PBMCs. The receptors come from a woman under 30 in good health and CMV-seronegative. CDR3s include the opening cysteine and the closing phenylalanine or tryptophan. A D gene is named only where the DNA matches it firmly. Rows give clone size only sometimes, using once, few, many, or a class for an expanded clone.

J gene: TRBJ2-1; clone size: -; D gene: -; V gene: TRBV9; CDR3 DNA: TGTGCCAGCAGCGCTCACAATGAGCAGTTCTTC; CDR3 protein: CASSAHNEQFF
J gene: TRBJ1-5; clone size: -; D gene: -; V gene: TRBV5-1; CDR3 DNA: TGCGCCAGCAGCGTCTCCGGGAATCAGCCCCAGCATTTT; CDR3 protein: CASSVSGNQPQHF
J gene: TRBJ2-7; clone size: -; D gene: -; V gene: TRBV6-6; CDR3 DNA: TGTGCCAGCCGGGGATTCCAGACTAGCTCCTACGAGCAGTACTTC; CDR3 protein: CASRGFQTSSYEQYF
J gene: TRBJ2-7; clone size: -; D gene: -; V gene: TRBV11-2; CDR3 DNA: TGTGCCAGCAGCTTAGCGGACATGGGCTACGAGCAGTACTTC; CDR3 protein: CASSLADMGYEQYF
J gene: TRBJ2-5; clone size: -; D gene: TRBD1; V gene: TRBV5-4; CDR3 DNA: TGTGCCAGCAGCTACAGGGGGCGAGAGACCCAGTACTTC; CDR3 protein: CASSYRGRETQYF
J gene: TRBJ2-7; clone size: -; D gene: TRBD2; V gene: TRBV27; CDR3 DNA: TGTGCCAGCAGACTGCAACACCTCGACAGCGGGAGCGGGTACGAGCAGTACTTC; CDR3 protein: CASRLQHLDSGSGYEQYF
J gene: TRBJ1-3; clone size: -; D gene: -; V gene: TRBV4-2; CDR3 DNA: TGTGCCAGCAGCCAAGCCAGGGGCGCTGGAAACACCATATATTTT; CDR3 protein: CASSQARGAGNTIYF
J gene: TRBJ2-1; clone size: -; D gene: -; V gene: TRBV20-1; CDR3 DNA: TGCAGTGCTGCCGGCAATGAGCAGTTCTTC; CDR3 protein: CSAAGNEQFF
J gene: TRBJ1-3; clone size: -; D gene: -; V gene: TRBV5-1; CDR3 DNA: TGCGCCAGCAGCCCAGGCGAAATCTCTGGAAACACCATATATTTT; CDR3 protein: CASSPGEISGNTIYF
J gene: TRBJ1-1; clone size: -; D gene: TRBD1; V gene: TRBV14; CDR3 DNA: TGTGCCAGCAGCCACAGGACAGGAACCTTGAACACTGAAGCTTTCTTT; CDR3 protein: CASSHRTGTLNTEAFF
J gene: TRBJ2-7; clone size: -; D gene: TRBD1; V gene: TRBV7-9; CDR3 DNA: TGTGCCAGCAGCCCGACGCCAGCTATAGGACAGGGTTACCCCTACGAGCAGTACTTC; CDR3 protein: CASSPTPAIGQGYPYEQYF
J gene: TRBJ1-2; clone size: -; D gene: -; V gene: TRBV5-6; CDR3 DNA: TGTGCCAGCAGCTCCCTCTATGGCTACACCTTC; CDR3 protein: CASSSLYGYTF
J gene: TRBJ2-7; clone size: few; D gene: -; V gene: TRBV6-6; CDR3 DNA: TGTGCCAGCAGTCCCATCCCGGGCGAGCAGTACTTC; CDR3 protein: CASSPIPGEQYF
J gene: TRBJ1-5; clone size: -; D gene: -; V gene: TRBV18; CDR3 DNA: TGTGCCAGCTCACCAGGTGGGCCCCAGCCCCAGCATTTT; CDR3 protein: CASSPGGPQPQHF
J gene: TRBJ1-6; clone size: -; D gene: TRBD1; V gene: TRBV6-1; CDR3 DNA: TGTGCCAGCAGTGAAGAGGGGACAGGGGGCGTCCCCCTCCACTTT; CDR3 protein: CASSEEGTGGVPLHF
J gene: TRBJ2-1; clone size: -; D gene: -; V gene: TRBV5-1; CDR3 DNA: TGCGCCAGCAGCGCGGCCCCTTCAGAAGGCGATGAGCAGTTCTTC; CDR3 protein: CASSAAPSEGDEQFF
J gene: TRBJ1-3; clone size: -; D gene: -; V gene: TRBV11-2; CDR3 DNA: TGTGCCAGCAGCTCCCTAGGCGGGTTCGAAAACACCATATATTTT; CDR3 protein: CASSSLGGFENTIYF
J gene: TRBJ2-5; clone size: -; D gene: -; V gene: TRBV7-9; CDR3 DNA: TGTGCCAGCAGCTTAGTCCCCGAAGAGACCCAGTACTTC; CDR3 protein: CASSLVPEETQYF
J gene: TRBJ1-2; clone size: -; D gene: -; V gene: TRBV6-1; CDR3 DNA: TGTGCCAGCAGTGAATACCCTTCCCGGGGCTACACCTTC; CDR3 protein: CASSEYPSRGYTF
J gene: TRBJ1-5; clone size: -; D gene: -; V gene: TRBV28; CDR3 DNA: TGTGCCAGCAGTTTCGGGGGAGGGAGCAATCAGCCCCAGCATTTT; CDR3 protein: CASSFGGGSNQPQHF
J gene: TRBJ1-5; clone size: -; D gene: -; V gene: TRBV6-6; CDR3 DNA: TGTGCCAGCAGCTCCGGGGGGAGCAATCAGCCCCAGCATTTT; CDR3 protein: CASSSGGSNQPQHF
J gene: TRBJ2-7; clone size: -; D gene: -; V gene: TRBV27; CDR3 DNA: TGTGCCAGCAGTTTCCGGGAATCCTACGAGCAGTACTTC; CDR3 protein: CASSFRESYEQYF
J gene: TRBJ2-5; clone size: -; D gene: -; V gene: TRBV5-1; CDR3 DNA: TGCGCCAGCAGCCCCGGGGAGACCCAGTACTTC; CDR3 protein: CASSPGETQYF
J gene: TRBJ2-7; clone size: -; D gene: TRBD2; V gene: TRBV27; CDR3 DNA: TGTGCCAGCATTCTCTCAGCGGGGGGATCTTACGAGCAGTACTTC; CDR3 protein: CASILSAGGSYEQYF
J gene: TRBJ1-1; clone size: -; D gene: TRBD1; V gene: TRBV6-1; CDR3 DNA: TGTGCCAGCAGTGATGAGGGGGCCGGCACTGAAGCTTTCTTT; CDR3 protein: CASSDEGAGTEAFF
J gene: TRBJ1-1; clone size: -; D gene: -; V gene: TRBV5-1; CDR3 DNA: TGCGCCAGCAGCTTGGGGGGCGTCGGGCCACGGGGGGGTGAAGCTTTCTTT; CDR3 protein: CASSLGGVGPRGGEAFF
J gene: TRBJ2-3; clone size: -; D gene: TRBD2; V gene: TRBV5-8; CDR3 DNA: TGTGCCAGCAGCTTGGTACTGGGACTAGCTGAAGGCACAGATACGCAGTATTTT; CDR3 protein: CASSLVLGLAEGTDTQYF
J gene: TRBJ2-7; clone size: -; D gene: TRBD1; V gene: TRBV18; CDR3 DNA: TGTGCCAGCGCGAAGGACAGGGCTGGACCCTACGAGCAGTACTTC; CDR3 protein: CASAKDRAGPYEQYF
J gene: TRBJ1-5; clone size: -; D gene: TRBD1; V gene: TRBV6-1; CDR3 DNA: TGTGCCAGCAGAACAGGGGAGAATCAGCCCCAGCATTTT; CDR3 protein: CASRTGENQPQHF
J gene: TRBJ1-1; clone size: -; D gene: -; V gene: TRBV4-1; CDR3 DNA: TGCGCCAGCAGCCAAGTCAAGGGGGTAGGCTTCTTTGGAGCTTTCTTT; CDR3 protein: CASSQVKGVGFFGAFF
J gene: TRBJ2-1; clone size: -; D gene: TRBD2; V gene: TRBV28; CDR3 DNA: TGTGCCAGCACCACTAGCGGGAGAGATGAGCAGTTCTTC; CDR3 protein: CASTTSGRDEQFF
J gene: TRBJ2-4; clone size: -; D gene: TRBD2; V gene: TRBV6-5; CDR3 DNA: TGTGCCAGCAGTTACTCAGCGGGGGGTGCGGGAAACATTCAGTACTTC; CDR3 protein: CASSYSAGGAGNIQYF
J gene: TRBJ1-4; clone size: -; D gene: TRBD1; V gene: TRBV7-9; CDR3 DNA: TGTGCCAGCAGCTCCCAGACGTCGGGACAGAGTAATGAAAAACTGTTTTTT; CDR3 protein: CASSSQTSGQSNEKLFF
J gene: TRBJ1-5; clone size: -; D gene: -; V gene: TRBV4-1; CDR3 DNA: TGCGCCAGCAGCCAAGATCAGGGTAACCAGCCCCAGCATTTT; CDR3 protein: CASSQDQGNQPQHF
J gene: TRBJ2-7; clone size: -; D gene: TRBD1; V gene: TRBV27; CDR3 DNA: TGTGCCAGCAGCCCGAGGGGGCCCCACTACGAGCAGTACTTC; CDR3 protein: CASSPRGPHYEQYF
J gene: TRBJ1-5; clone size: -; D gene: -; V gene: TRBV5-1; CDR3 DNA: TGCGCCAGCAGCTTGCAGGGAGGGGGTCAGCCCCAGCATTTT; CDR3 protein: CASSLQGGGQPQHF
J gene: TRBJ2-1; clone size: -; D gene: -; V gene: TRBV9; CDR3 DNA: TGTGCCAGCAGCGTAGGAGGTAGCAATGAGCAGTTCTTC; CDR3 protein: CASSVGGSNEQFF
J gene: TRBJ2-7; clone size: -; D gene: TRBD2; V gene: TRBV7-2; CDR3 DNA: TGTGCCAGCAGCTTGGCGGGGGGGGTCTACGAGCAGTACTTC; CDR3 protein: CASSLAGGVYEQYF
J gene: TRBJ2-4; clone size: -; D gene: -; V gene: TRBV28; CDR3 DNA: TGTGCCAGCAGTTTATTAGGCCGTGGGAGCCAGCTAGCCAAAAACATTCAGTACTTC; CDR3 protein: CASSLLGRGSQLAKNIQYF
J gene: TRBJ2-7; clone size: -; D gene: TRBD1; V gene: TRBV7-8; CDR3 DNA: TGTGCCAGCAGCTTAAGATCTGGACAGGCTAAGAATTACGAGCAGTACTTC; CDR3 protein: CASSLRSGQAKNYEQYF
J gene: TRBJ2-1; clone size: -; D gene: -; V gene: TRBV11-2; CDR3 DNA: TGTGCCAGCAGCCGGGGATTACCCGGCAATGAGCAGTTCTTC; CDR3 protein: CASSRGLPGNEQFF
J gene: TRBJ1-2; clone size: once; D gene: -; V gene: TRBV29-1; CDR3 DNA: TGCAGCGTTCGGCTGGGCCAGGCCACTAACTATGGCTACACCTTC; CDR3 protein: CSVRLGQATNYGYTF
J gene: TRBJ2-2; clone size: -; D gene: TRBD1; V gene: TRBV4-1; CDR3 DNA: TGCGCCAGCGGGACAGGGTCTAGCGGGGAGCTGTTTTTT; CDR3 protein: CASGTGSSGELFF
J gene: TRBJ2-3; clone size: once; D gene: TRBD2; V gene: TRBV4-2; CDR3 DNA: TGTGCCAGCAGCCAAGATCCAGCGGGGGGATCAGATACGCAGTATTTT; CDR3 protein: CASSQDPAGGSDTQYF
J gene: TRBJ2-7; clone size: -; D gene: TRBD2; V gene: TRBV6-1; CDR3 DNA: TGTGCCAGCAGATCGGGGGCTAGCGGGAATCCCGGGCAGTACTTC; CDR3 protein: CASRSGASGNPGQYF
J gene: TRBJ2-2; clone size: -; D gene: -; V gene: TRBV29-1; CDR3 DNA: TGCAGCGTTGAATCAGGGCGGGGTAACACCGGGGAGCTGTTTTTT; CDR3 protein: CSVESGRGNTGELFF
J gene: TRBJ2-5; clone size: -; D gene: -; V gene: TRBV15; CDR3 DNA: TGTGCCACCAGCCGAGATAATGGGCGAGAGACCCAGTACTTC; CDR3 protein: CATSRDNGRETQYF
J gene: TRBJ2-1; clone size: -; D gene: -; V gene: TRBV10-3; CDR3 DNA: TGTGCCACCAGGGGGGGAAGCTCCTACAATGAGCAGTTCTTC; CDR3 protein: CATRGGSSYNEQFF
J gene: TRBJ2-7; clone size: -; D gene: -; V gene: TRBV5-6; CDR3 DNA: TGTGCCAGCAGCTTAGCTTACGCCGGCTACGAGCAGTACTTC; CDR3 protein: CASSLAYAGYEQYF
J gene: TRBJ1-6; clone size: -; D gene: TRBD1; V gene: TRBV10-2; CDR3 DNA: TGCGCCAGCGGCCCGACAGGGGGCGCTTCACCCCTCCACTTT; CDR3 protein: CASGPTGGASPLHF
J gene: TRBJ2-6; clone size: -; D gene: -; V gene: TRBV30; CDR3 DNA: TGTGCCTGGAGTGTATTTTACTTAGGGCAGGGACAAACTGGGGCCAACGTCCTGACTTTC; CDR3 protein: CAWSVFYLGQGQTGANVLTF